Presented here are 29 T cell receptor beta chains from one specimen sequenced in a study of CD4+ T cells in melanoma. Using immunoSEQ multiplex PCR, the repertoire was profiled, and TCRdb retains in-frame clones only, with some absent. The profile shows roughly 140,000 clones, around 90% of them singletons. These receptor sequences come from a human donor with melanoma.

The rearrangement links TRBV5-8 to TRBJ2-3, with unresolved D. V lost 4 bases, J lost 2 bases, and 8 bases lay in between. There are 13 residues in the CDR3. Germline V gene sequence: CDR1 SGHTS, CDR2 YDEGEE. CDR3 sequence: CASSLKVTDTQYF. The CDR3 region has the DNA TGTGCCAGCAGCCTCAAGGTCACAGATACGCAGTATTTT.

V is TRBV6-5 and J is TRBJ2-1; 12 bases line up with TRBD2. This CDR3 is 15 amino acids long. CDR1 is MNHEY and CDR2 is SVGAGI in the germline V gene. Trimming cost V 2 bases and J 7 bases; bases outside gene matches: 3. The DNA of the CDR3 is TGTGCCAGCAGTTACGATCTAGCGGGGGGGAATGAGCAGTTCTTC. Its translation: CASSYDLAGGNEQFF.

J is TRBJ1-5 and V is TRBV7-2; 7 bases are shared with TRBD1. The CDR3 runs to 18 residues. Trimming took 6 bases from V and 0 from J; bases not matched to a gene: 14. The germline gives CDR1 SGHTA, CDR2 FQGNSA. The CDR3 nucleotides are TGTGCCAGCAGTACGACAGGGACCCCCGTCTATAGCAATCAGCCCCAGCATTTT. Its translation: CASSTTGTPVYSNQPQHF.

V gene TRBV28 combines with J gene TRBJ1-6; no reliable D call. The CDR3 sequence is 11 residues long. CDR1 and CDR2 (germline): MDHEN, SYDVKM. Trimming took off 8 bases at V and 7 bases at J, with 6 bases between the two ends. CDR3 DNA: TGTGCCAGCGGAGTGAATTCACCCCTCCACTTT. Protein sequence: CASGVNSPLHF.

This chain links TRBV19 with TRBJ1-2; D not resolved. Germline CDR1 LNHDA, CDR2 SQIVND (reference sequence). V was pared by 6 bases and J by 7 bases, with 12 bases between. The CDR3 has 12 residues. The CDR3 region has the DNA TGTGCCAGTAGCACGGGTTTAGGTGGCTACACCTTC. Amino acid sequence: CASSTGLGGYTF.

This clone came up once. The J gene is TRBJ1-2, the V gene TRBV10-3; 9 nucleotides agree with TRBD1. The germline V gene encodes CDR1 ENHRY and CDR2 SYGVKD. Trimming at V came to 5 bases and at J to 5 bases, leaving 9 bases not matched to a gene. The CDR3 runs 15 residues. CDR3 nucleotide sequence: TGTGCCATCAGTAGAAACAGGGGGCTCGGGTATGGCTACACCTTC. This codes for CAISRNRGLGYGYTF.

CDR3 coding DNA: TGTGCCAGCCGGGTACAGGGGGCAGGAAATCAGCCCCAGCATTTT. Translation: CASRVQGAGNQPQHF. The chain carries TRBV7-2 and TRBJ1-5; 9 bases map to TRBD1. Trimming took 8 bases from V and 4 from J; bases not matched to a gene: 9. This CDR3 is 15 amino acids long. The V gene's germline CDR1 is SGHTA and CDR2 FQGNSA.

This clone showed up just once. V is TRBV10-3 and J is TRBJ2-7; maybe TRBD2 (5 bases). The CDR3 has 12 residues. Between the trimmed V and J ends, which lost 8 bases and 7 bases, there was a span of 15 bases. The germline V gene has CDR1 ENHRY and CDR2 SYGVKD. This chain's CDR3 is CAIGPSSGEQYF. CDR3 bases: TGTGCCATCGGACCAAGTTCGGGGGAGCAGTACTTC.

The DNA for the CDR3 is TGTGCCAGCCGGGGACAGGGGGTGTCAAACGAGCAGTACTTC. This sequence encodes CASRGQGVSNEQYF. The chain has TRBV2 and TRBJ2-7; 11 bases agree with TRBD1. The V and J ends lost 8 bases and 5 bases, in that order; junction bases with no gene match: 8. CDR3 size: 14 residues. Germline CDR1 is SNHLY and CDR2 is FYNNEI. Full variable domain (remainder filled in from reference TRBV2 and TRBJ2-7): EPEVTQTPSHQVTQMGQEVILRCVPISNHLYFYWYRQILGQKVEFLVSFYNNEISEKSEIFDDQFSVERPDGSNFTLKIRSTKLEDSAMYFCASRGQGVSNEQYFGPGTRLTVT.

In nucleotides, the CDR3 is TGCGCCAGCAGTTTGACTAGCGGGGGAAGTGAGCAGTACTTC. Translating it yields CASSLTSGGSEQYF. V and J are TRBV10-2 and TRBJ2-7, with TRBD2 matching over 12 bases. J was trimmed by 7 bases and V by 5 bases; bases with no gene match: 6. Germline V gene sequence: CDR1 WSHSY, CDR2 SAAADI. This CDR3 has 14 amino acids.

This clone appeared a single time. The V and J genes are TRBV7-8 and TRBJ2-7; 7 nucleotides match TRBD2. The V and J ends lost 2 bases and 6 bases, in that order; junction bases with no gene match: 10. Germline V gives CDR1 SGHVS, CDR2 FQNEAQ. CDR3 length equals 15 residues. The CDR3 sequence: CASSLLASGASEQYF. Here the CDR3 DNA reads TGTGCCAGCAGCTTATTGGCTAGCGGTGCTTCCGAGCAGTACTTC.

V is TRBV7-9 and J is TRBJ2-1; D is possibly TRBD1 (5 bases). The germline gives CDR1 SEHNR, CDR2 FQNEAQ (reference sequence). V was cut by 0 bases and J by 7 bases, with 16 bases left in between. This CDR3 spans 16 amino acids. The CDR3 DNA follows: TGTGCCAGCAGCTTAGCCCCCGGGCAGGGTGGTAATGAGCAGTTCTTC. Protein product: CASSLAPGQGGNEQFF.

This sequence joins TRBV10-3 and TRBJ1-6, with 7 nucleotides matching TRBD1. The CDR3 is 15 residues long. Per the germline V gene, CDR1 is ENHRY and CDR2 is SYGVKD. V trimming: 11 bases; J trimming: 8 bases; junction bases outside the gene matches: 15. In nucleotides, the CDR3 is TGTGCCTCCAAGGACCTAGGACAGGAAGATTCACCCCTCCACTTT. It specifies CASKDLGQEDSPLHF.

This clone was counted a few times. V and J are TRBV2 and TRBJ2-3; tentatively, D is TRBD1 or TRBD2 (7 bases each). CDR3 length: 16 amino acids. Deletions cut 3 bases from V and 4 bases from J, with 17 bases between. Germline V gene lookup returns CDR1 SNHLY and CDR2 FYNNEI. The CDR3 DNA sequence: TGTGCCAGCAGTGATTCATACAGGGGAGGGGCAGATACGCAGTATTTT. This gives the protein CASSDSYRGGADTQYF.

The chain carries TRBV5-1 and TRBJ2-3, with TRBD2 matching over 10 bases. With 4 bases clipped from V and 2 bases from J, the junction kept 4 bases outside the gene matches. The CDR3 has 15 amino acids. CDR1 SGHRS and CDR2 YFSETQ come from the germline V gene. The CDR3, as DNA: TGCGCCAGCAGCCGCAGCGGGGGGGTCACAGATACGCAGTATTTT. Its protein product is CASSRSGGVTDTQYF.

The rearrangement links TRBV6-1 to TRBJ1-2; 7 nucleotides agree with TRBD1. This CDR3 has 12 amino acids. Germline V gene lookup returns CDR1 MNHNS and CDR2 SASEGT. J lost 8 bases, V lost 6 bases, and 6 bases had no gene match. CDR3 sequence: CASRTGDRGYTF. The DNA of the CDR3 is TGTGCCAGCAGAACAGGGGACCGGGGCTACACCTTC.

This rearrangement joins TRBV6-1 to TRBJ1-6, with D possibly matching TRBD1 (6 bases). V shed 3 bases and J shed 17 bases, with 14 bases lying between them. Germline V gene data show CDR1 as MNHNS and CDR2 as SASEGT. The CDR3 is made up of 12 amino acids. CDR3 region: CASSETRTAIHF. CDR3 nucleotide sequence: TGTGCCAGCAGTGAGACTAGGACAGCCATCCACTTT.

The chain uses TRBV7-3 and TRBJ1-2, with a possible D match to TRBD1 (6 bases). Trimming cost V 5 bases and J 7 bases, with 11 bases left between them. The germline gives CDR1 SGHTA, CDR2 FQGTGA. The CDR3 totals 12 residues. The CDR3 nucleotides read TGTGCCAGCAGCCCAGACAGGTTTGGCTACACCTTC. Protein sequence: CASSPDRFGYTF.

In its sample, this clone was seen a few times. The chain couples TRBV7-2 to TRBJ2-3; D possibly corresponds to TRBD1 (5 bases). The CDR3 covers 16 residues. V was shortened by 3 bases and J by 0 bases, with 13 bases between the two germline ends. Germline V gene sequence: CDR1 SGHTA, CDR2 FQGNSA. The CDR3 protein is CASSLWGALSTDTQYF. The CDR3 coding sequence is TGTGCCAGCAGCTTGTGGGGCGCCCTGAGCACAGATACGCAGTATTTT.

This chain uses TRBV5-4 with TRBJ2-5; D may be TRBD1 (6 bases). Germline V CDR1 and CDR2: SGHNT, YYREEE (reference sequence). The CDR3 runs 13 residues. Trimming shortened V by 4 bases and J by 2 bases, and 9 bases separated the two germline ends. The CDR3 nucleotides are TGTGCCAGCAGCGTCGGACAGCAAGAGACCCAGTACTTC. Its translation: CASSVGQQETQYF. Full variable domain (remainder filled in from reference TRBV5-4 and TRBJ2-5): ETGVTQSPTHLIKTRGQQVTLRCSSQSGHNTVSWYQQALGQGPQFIFQYYREEENGRGNFPPRFSGLQFPNYSSELNVNALELDDSALYLCASSVGQQETQYFGPGTRLLVL.

The CDR3 reads CASSSDRGVEQYF. Here the CDR3 DNA reads TGTGCCAGCAGCTCAGACAGGGGGGTGGAGCAGTACTTC. The genes are TRBV7-2 and TRBJ2-7, with 9 positions matching TRBD1. Germline V gene lookup returns CDR1 SGHTA and CDR2 FQGNSA. CDR3 length: 13 residues. V lost 4 bases and J lost 7; bases outside the gene matches: 5.

This rearrangement joins TRBV5-1 to TRBJ2-5; either TRBD1 or TRBD2 may fit D (5 bases each). Germline V gene sequence: CDR1 SGHRS, CDR2 YFSETQ. Trimming took off 0 bases at V and 1 base at J, with 10 bases between the two ends. This CDR3 spans 15 amino acids. The CDR3 here is CASSLAGTSQETQYF. As DNA, the CDR3 is TGCGCCAGCAGCTTGGCCGGGACGAGCCAAGAGACCCAGTACTTC.

Comments on this clone: A junction end diverges from the germline sequence, so it may reflect a read error. The rearrangement links TRBV11-2 to TRBJ1-1; D possibly corresponds to TRBD1 (6 bases). Per germline, CDR1 SGHAT and CDR2 FQNNGV. The CDR3 length is 14 residues. The CDR3 spells CASSLTDGQTRRLF. CDR3 bases: TGTGCCAGCAGCTTGACCGATGGACAGACTAGGCGGCTCTTT. Combining the CDR3 with reference TRBV11-2 and TRBJ1-1 gives the whole variable domain EAGVAQSPRYKIIEKRQSVAFWCNPISGHATLYWYQQILGQGPKLLIQFQNNGVVDDSQLPKDRFSAERLKGVDSTLKIQPAKLEDSAVYLCASSLTDGQTRRLFGQGTRLTVV.

This sequence joins TRBV6-5 and TRBJ1-6; TRBD1 agrees at 9 bases. The germline CDR1 and CDR2 sequences are MNHEY and SVGAGI. The CDR3 totals 16 residues. Trimming at V came to 0 bases and at J to 10 bases, leaving 7 bases not matched to a gene. CDR3 region: CASSYSGQGFGSPLHF. CDR3 DNA: TGTGCCAGCAGTTACTCGGGACAGGGATTCGGATCACCCCTCCACTTT.

This clone was observed a single time. The chain couples TRBV21-1 to TRBJ1-2; the D call of TRBD1 is as the table states it, not checked on the DNA. TRBV21-1 is annotated as a pseudogene. The CDR3 covers 18 residues. The DNA for the CDR3 is TGTGCCAGCAGCAAAGAGGAAACAGGGCTACAAGCTAACTATGGCTACACCTTC. It translates to CASSKEETGLQANYGYTF.

The chain combines TRBV7-3 with TRBJ2-2; 12 bases are a match to TRBD2. The trim removed 4 bases at V and 4 bases at J, leaving 4 bases unmatched. This CDR3 spans 16 amino acids. Germline lookup yields CDR1 SGHTA and CDR2 FQGTGA. CDR3 in DNA: TGTGCCAGCAGCTCAACACTAGCGGGGGGCACCGGGGAGCTGTTTTTT. Translation gives CASSSTLAGGTGELFF.

This clone was counted a few times. The chain recombines TRBV7-6 with TRBJ2-2; TRBD1 might be the D (7 bases). Germline V gene sequence: CDR1 SGHVS, CDR2 FNYEAQ. V lost 5 bases and J lost 2, with 12 bases in between. This CDR3 has 15 amino acids. DNA of the CDR3: TGTGCCAGCAGCGATCAGGGGGGTAACACCGGGGAGCTGTTTTTT. It specifies CASSDQGGNTGELFF. The complete variable domain, with remaining parts taken from reference TRBV7-6 and TRBJ2-2, reads GAGVSQSPRYKVTKRGQDVALRCDPISGHVSLYWYRQALGQGPEFLTYFNYEAQQDKSGLPNDRFSAERPEGSISTLTIQRTEQRDSAMYRCASSDQGGNTGELFFGEGSRLTVL.

The V call is TRBV5-1, the J call TRBJ1-4, with 7 bases lining up with TRBD1. Germline trimming cut 5 bases from V and 15 bases from J; bases unmatched to any gene: 13. Per germline, CDR1 SGHRS and CDR2 YFSETQ. The CDR3 covers 13 residues. As DNA, the CDR3 is TGCGCCAGCAGGCAAGCCGAGGAGGGGGCAATGTTTTTT. Protein: CASRQAEEGAMFF.

The chain combines TRBV25-1 with TRBJ1-1; 9 bases line up with TRBD1. Unmatched junction bases numbered 9, after V lost 4 bases and J lost 6 bases. In germline, CDR1 is MGHDK, CDR2 SYGVNS. There are 15 residues in the CDR3. CDR3 residues: CASSGGQGVSAEAFF. In nucleotides, the CDR3 is TGTGCCAGCAGTGGGGGACAGGGCGTTAGCGCTGAAGCTTTCTTT.